This T cell receptor (beta chain) was recovered during a study of blood T cell repertoires in COVID-19. Method: immunoSEQ multiplex PCR; TCRdb's copy keeps in-frame clones and lacks some. Counted here are tens of thousands of clones, approximately 89% occurring once; the ten biggest clones make up 3.5%. This clonotype was obtained from a human donor in a cohort sampled during active COVID-19. The sequencing sample was made of peripheral blood.

CDR3 DNA: TGTGCCAGCAGCGTTAGCGCCGATAACTATGGCTACACCTTC. Amino acid sequence: CASSVSADNYGYTF. This sequence joins TRBV9 and TRBJ1-2; D unresolved. Deletions cut 2 bases from V and 1 base from J, with 9 bases between. This CDR3 spans 14 amino acids. Per the germline V gene, CDR1 is SGDLS and CDR2 is YYNGEE.